The next 11 T cell receptor beta chains were all read from a single sample in a study of blood T cell repertoires in COVID-19. The repertoire was sequenced with immunoSEQ multiplex PCR; TCRdb's copy has only in-frame clones and lacks some. Of some 64,000 clones listed, approximately 90% are singletons. The sequencing input was peripheral blood. Receptor source: a man between 65 and 85 years old with acute or convalescent COVID-19.

The V gene is TRBV5-6, the J gene TRBJ1-5; D uncertain. Germline V lookup: CDR1 SGHDT, CDR2 YYEEEE. The germline V and J ends were trimmed by 3 bases and 5 bases, with 12 bases remaining between them. The CDR3 runs to 14 residues. The CDR3 DNA is TGTGCCAGCAGCTCCGGAGGAGTAGATCAGCCCCAGCATTTT. Encoded protein: CASSSGGVDQPQHF.

The chain uses TRBV30 and TRBJ2-7, with a weak D call TRBD1 (5 bases). The CDR3 sequence is 13 residues long. Trimming removed 3 bases from V and 5 bases from J, with 14 bases in between. In germline, CDR1 is GTSNPN, CDR2 SVGIG (reference sequence). CDR3 loop: CAWRGRVNHEQYF. CDR3 DNA sequence: TGTGCCTGGAGAGGCAGGGTGAATCACGAGCAGTACTTC.

The chain combines TRBV28 with TRBJ1-5; TRBD1 is a possible D gene (6 bases). CDR3 length: 14 residues. The V gene lost 11 bases and the J gene lost 2 bases, with 16 bases spanning the gap. In germline, CDR1 is MDHEN, CDR2 SYDVKM. CDR3 sequence reads: CAGGGGRGNQPQHF. In DNA, the CDR3 is TGTGCCGGGGGAGGGGGGCGCGGCAATCAGCCCCAGCATTTT.

By sample fraction, this clone is medium-sized. The chain uses TRBV7-2 and TRBJ2-1, with D maybe TRBD2 (6 bases). The germline V gene has CDR1 SGHTA and CDR2 FQGNSA. CDR3 length equals 14 residues. V was cut by 5 bases and J by 10 bases, with 18 bases left in between. This CDR3 reads CASSQSQGLREQFF. The CDR3 DNA is TGTGCCAGCAGCCAAAGTCAGGGACTGAGAGAGCAGTTCTTC.

This clone showed up just once. The rearrangement joins TRBV5-1 to TRBJ1-1, with 8 bases fitting TRBD1. CDR3 length: 17 amino acids. Losses at the gene ends were 1 base for V and 2 bases for J; bases not matched to a gene: 10. CDR1 SGHRS and CDR2 YFSETQ come from the germline V gene. DNA of the CDR3: TGCGCCAGCAGCTTGCCCAGGACAGGGAGGGTCAACACTGAAGCTTTCTTT. Encoded protein: CASSLPRTGRVNTEAFF.

The chain employs TRBV7-3 and TRBJ2-5, with D maybe TRBD2 (5 bases). The germline V gene encodes CDR1 SGHTA and CDR2 FQGTGA. V was shortened by 2 bases and J by 4 bases, with 8 bases between the two germline ends. The length of the CDR3 is 13 residues. The CDR3 is CASSLDYSETQYF. CDR3 DNA: TGTGCCAGCAGCTTAGACTATTCAGAGACCCAGTACTTC.

The V gene is TRBV7-8, the J gene TRBJ1-4, with D tentatively TRBD1 (6 bases). In germline, CDR1 is SGHVS, CDR2 FQNEAQ. Between the trimmed V and J ends, which lost 5 bases and 7 bases, there was a span of 26 bases. The CDR3 loop spans 18 amino acids. CDR3 coding DNA: TGTGCCAGCAGCCCTTACGAGGCAGGGGTTAACTCTGGTGAAAAACTGTTTTTT. Amino acids: CASSPYEAGVNSGEKLFF.

V is TRBV6-5 and J is TRBJ2-6, with D uncertain. The CDR3 loop spans 15 amino acids. V was clipped by 6 bases and J by 4 bases, with 13 bases between them. Germline loops: CDR1 MNHEY, CDR2 SVGAGI. The CDR3 protein is CASSSAALGANVLTF. As DNA, the CDR3 is TGTGCCAGCAGCTCCGCGGCGCTCGGGGCCAACGTCCTGACTTTC.

This chain connects TRBV7-6 to TRBJ2-5; 8 positions agree with TRBD1. The CDR3 runs 16 residues. Germline CDR1 SGHVS, CDR2 FNYEAQ. The ends lost 5 bases at V and 5 bases at J; junction bases unmatched: 13. CDR3: CASSHGQGPNGETQYF. In nucleotides, the CDR3 is TGTGCCAGCAGCCACGGACAGGGACCCAATGGGGAGACCCAGTACTTC. Combining the CDR3 with reference TRBV7-6 and TRBJ2-5 gives the whole variable domain GAGVSQSPRYKVTKRGQDVALRCDPISGHVSLYWYRQALGQGPEFLTYFNYEAQQDKSGLPNDRFSAERPEGSISTLTIQRTEQRDSAMYRCASSHGQGPNGETQYFGPGTRLLVL.

This sequence joins TRBV11-2 and TRBJ2-2; maybe TRBD1 (6 bases). The CDR3 runs 14 residues. Trimming shortened V by 9 bases and J by 1 base, and 12 bases separated the two germline ends. CDR1 is SGHAT and CDR2 is FQNNGV in the germline V gene. CDR3 sequence reads: CASIQGQNTGELFF. CDR3 in DNA: TGTGCCAGTATACAGGGACAGAACACCGGGGAGCTGTTTTTT.

V gene TRBV5-1 combines with J gene TRBJ1-1, with D perhaps matching TRBD1 (5 bases). Germline V gene lookup returns CDR1 SGHRS and CDR2 YFSETQ. Trimming removed 1 base at V and 1 base at J, with 11 bases between. The CDR3 consists of 15 residues. CDR3 DNA: TGCGCCAGCAGCTTGAGTCAGGGCGCGAACACTGAAGCTTTCTTT. This encodes CASSLSQGANTEAFF. Drawing the rest from reference TRBV5-1 and TRBJ1-1, the complete variable domain is KAGVTQTPRYLIKTRGQQVTLSCSPISGHRSVSWYQQTPGQGLQFLFEYFSETQRNKGNFPGRFSGRQFSNSRSEMNVSTLELGDSALYLCASSLSQGANTEAFFGQGTRLTVV.